The clone carrying this T cell receptor (beta chain) was picked up a small number of times. TCRdb's table, derived via immunoSEQ multiplex PCR, lists solely in-frame clones and lacks some. Of approximately 150,000 clones in the sample, 82% were seen once. Germline V gene lookup returns CDR1 GTSNPN and CDR2 SVGIG (reference sequence). V dropped 3 bases and J dropped 4; count of bases not matched to a gene: 6. CDR3 size: 14 residues. This specimen belongs to a study of blood T cell repertoires in COVID-19. Study summary: Sources were T cells, B-cell-depleted T cells, or PBMCs; the material itself was cDNA or gDNA.

This sequence joins TRBV30 and TRBJ1-2; 9 nucleotides agree with TRBD1. The sequence was obtained from a human donor with acute or convalescent COVID-19. The donor label of this sample is uncertain. The material sequenced was peripheral blood. The CDR3 protein is CAWRRDRGTYGYTF. Written as DNA, the CDR3 is TGTGCCTGGAGAAGAGACAGGGGGACCTATGGCTACACCTTC.